This TCR beta chain was captured in a study of human T cells and chemical hapten exposure. Whole-study context: Patches with 0.01% DPC went on the upper back, and the tests were read at 6 days.

Time point of the sample: patch test 1, 2 weeks after DPC sensitization. Stated treatment: therapeutic diphenylcyclopropenone sensitization with weekly scalp DPC. Germline-derived CDR1 and CDR2 are MDHEN and SYDVKM. CDR3 size: 15 residues. V dropped 3 bases and J dropped 4 bases, with 12 bases sitting between them. Authors' processing steps: Across samples, TCR counts had a median of roughly 91,000 and ranged from roughly 23,224 to 690,600. TCRdb used MiXCR to reprocess the RACE reads, holding one entry per CDR3 protein. TCRdb's processing, not the authors', yielded these V and J calls. The sample lists around 380,000 distinct CDR3 sequences; about 4.8% were seen once.

The chain links TRBV28 to TRBJ2-2, with D hard to call. This sample comprised whole blood, obtained in connection with sensitization to the hapten diphenylcyclopropenone (DPC). The clonotype was recovered from a woman aged 45-59 years with alopecia areata. Some clones in this sample may be carry-over from other donors' samples. CDR3 loop: CASSLGSLSTGELFF. The CDR3 DNA follows: TGTGCCAGCAGTTTGGGTAGTCTTTCCACCGGGGAGCTGTTTTTT.